This T cell receptor beta chain emerged from a study of cytomegalovirus exposure and HLA in healthy donors. Overall study findings and caveats: A list of approximately 150 TCR beta chains associated with cytomegalovirus was given.

The CDR3 covers 14 residues. Per the germline V gene, CDR1 is SGDLS and CDR2 is YYNGEE. V dropped 3 bases and J dropped 5; count of bases not matched to a gene: 8. PCR used 60 Vbeta primers and 13 Jbeta primers. Some clones are missing from TCRdb's copy, which holds only in-frame ones; the method was immunoSEQ multiplex PCR. The sample holds approximately 150,000 clones, approximately 67% seen once. There are a few counts of this clone. Antigen unknown. The receptor was isolated from a woman between 18 and 30 years old in good health and CMV-seropositive. What was sequenced was PBMCs. V and J are TRBV9 and TRBJ2-7, with 7 bases matching TRBD2. The CDR3 DNA reads TGTGCCAGCAGCGCCCTTGGGGGGACTAACGAGCAGTACTTC. Translated, it gives CASSALGGTNEQYF.